Below, one TCR beta chain is given with its context. The antigen remains undetermined. These data are taken from a study of spatial heterogeneity in lung cancer. The study's findings and limits: At resection, ubiquitous expanded tumor TCRs appeared in blood more than at follow-up.

The CDR3 sequence is 14 residues long. V was cut by 1 base and J by 2 bases, with 7 bases left in between. Germline V gene lookup returns CDR1 WSHSY and CDR2 SAAADI. Specified time point: blood at routine non-recurrence follow-up after resection. A single record per CDR3 protein comes from TCRdb applying MiXCR to the 5' RACE reads. The table lists around 45,000 distinct CDR3 sequences, 20% to 25% of them singletons. The sample here was PBMCs, taken at follow-up. This TCR was sampled from a female donor with early-stage non-small cell lung cancer. The V and J genes are TRBV10-2 and TRBJ2-3; D is tentatively TRBD1 or TRBD2 (5 bases each). The CDR3 DNA follows: TGCGCCAGCAGTGAGTGGGACCTCACAGATACGCAGTATTTT. Translation gives CASSEWDLTDTQYF.